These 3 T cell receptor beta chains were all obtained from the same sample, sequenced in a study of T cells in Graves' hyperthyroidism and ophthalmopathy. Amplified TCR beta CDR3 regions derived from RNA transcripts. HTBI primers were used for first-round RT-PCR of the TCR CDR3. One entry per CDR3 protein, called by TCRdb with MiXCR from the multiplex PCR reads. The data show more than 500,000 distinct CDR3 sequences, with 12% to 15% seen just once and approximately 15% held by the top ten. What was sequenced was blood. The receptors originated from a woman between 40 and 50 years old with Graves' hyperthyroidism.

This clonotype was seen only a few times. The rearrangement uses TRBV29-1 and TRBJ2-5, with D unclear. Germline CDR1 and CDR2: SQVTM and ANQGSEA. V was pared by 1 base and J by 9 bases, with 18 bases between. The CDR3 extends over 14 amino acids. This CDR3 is CSVEVGASRSSQYF. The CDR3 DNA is TGCAGCGTTGAAGTCGGTGCCAGCCGAAGTTCCCAGTACTTC.

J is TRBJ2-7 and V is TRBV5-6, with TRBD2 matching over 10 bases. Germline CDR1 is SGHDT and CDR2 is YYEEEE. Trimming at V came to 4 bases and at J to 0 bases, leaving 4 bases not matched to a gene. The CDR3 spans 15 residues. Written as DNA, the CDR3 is TGTGCCAGCAGCCCGACTAGCGGGTACTCCTACGAGCAGTACTTC. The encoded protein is CASSPTSGYSYEQYF. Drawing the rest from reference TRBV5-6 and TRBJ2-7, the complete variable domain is DAGVTQSPTHLIKTRGQQVTLRCSPKSGHDTVSWYQQALGQGPQFIFQYYEEEERQRGNFPDRFSGHQFPNYSSELNVNALLLGDSALYLCASSPTSGYSYEQYFGPGTRLTVT.

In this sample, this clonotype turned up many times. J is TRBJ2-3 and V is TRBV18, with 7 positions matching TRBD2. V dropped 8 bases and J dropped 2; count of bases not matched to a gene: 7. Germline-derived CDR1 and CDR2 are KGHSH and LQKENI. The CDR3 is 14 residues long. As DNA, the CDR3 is TGTGCCAGCAGTCCGGGACTATCCACAGATACGCAGTATTTT. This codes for CASSPGLSTDTQYF.